This T cell receptor (beta chain) was obtained from a study of blood T cell repertoires in COVID-19. Study summary: Sites across the United States, Italy and Spain contributed samples from acute and convalescent COVID-19. PBMCs, B-cell-depleted T cells, or T cells were the source of the cDNA or gDNA that made up the material.

Original handling: Using reference gene primer amplification, nucleated cell counts were estimated. Here immunoSEQ multiplex PCR was the method, and the copy in TCRdb shows in-frame clones only, minus some. Clonal size and the V and J genes are those of that table, whereas D and trimming came from the DNA. In the table there are 190,000 or so clones, around 87% of which are singletons. From germline, CDR1 is MNHEY and CDR2 SVGAGI. The CDR3 has 13 residues. The V end was cut by 2 bases, the J end by 4 bases, with 6 bases between. This clone was observed once. Material for sequencing was peripheral blood. This rearrangement joins TRBV6-5 to TRBJ2-1; D gene uncertain. This clonotype was obtained from a woman aged 18-29 years who had recovered from COVID-19. The CDR3 sequence: CASSYDSYNEQFF. CDR3 nucleotide sequence: TGTGCCAGCAGTTACGACTCGTACAATGAGCAGTTCTTC.